One and the same sample provided the 26 T cell receptor beta chains below, sequenced in a study of cytomegalovirus exposure and HLA in healthy donors. The PCR had 60 Vbeta and 13 Jbeta primers. The assay was immunoSEQ multiplex PCR, and TCRdb's table has in-frame clones only and misses some. The sample includes around 140,000 clones. The material sequenced was PBMCs. The receptors were sampled from a woman aged 40-49 years in good health and CMV-seronegative.

The chain uses TRBV28 and TRBJ1-4; D call uncertain. This CDR3 spans 12 amino acids. Germline CDR1 is MDHEN and CDR2 is SYDVKM. Trimming removed 11 bases from V and 4 bases from J, with 11 bases in between. The CDR3 DNA follows: TGTGCCTGGGGTCGGGGTAATGAAAAACTGTTTTTT. It is translated as CAWGRGNEKLFF.

The rearrangement uses TRBV7-2 and TRBJ2-7; the D gene is possibly TRBD1 (6 bases). Germline CDR1 and CDR2: SGHTA and FQGNSA. This CDR3 region has 14 residues. V lost 5 bases to trimming and J lost 3 bases, with 14 bases between them. CDR3 loop: CASSATTGYYEQYF. CDR3 nucleotides: TGTGCCAGCAGCGCCACTACAGGGTACTACGAGCAGTACTTC. Complete variable domain (other parts from reference TRBV7-2 and TRBJ2-7): GAGVSQSPSNKVTEKGKDVELRCDPISGHTALYWYRQSLGQGLEFLIYFQGNSAPDKSGLPSDRFSAERTGGSVSTLTIQRTQQEDSAVYLCASSATTGYYEQYFGPGTRLTVT.

The chain joins TRBV7-9 to TRBJ1-4; TRBD1 matches 10 bases. The CDR3 is 15 amino acids. Per germline, CDR1 SEHNR and CDR2 FQNEAQ (reference sequence). Trimming took 5 bases from V and 8 from J; bases not matched to a gene: 8. CDR3 nucleotides: TGTGCCAGCAGCGACCTCGGACAGGGGGAGGAAAAACTGTTTTTT. Encoded protein: CASSDLGQGEEKLFF.

The chain combines TRBV19 with TRBJ1-1; D is unresolved. Germline V CDR1 and CDR2: LNHDA, SQIVND (reference sequence). This CDR3 contains 14 residues. The germline V and J ends were trimmed by 6 bases and 8 bases, with 19 bases remaining between them. The CDR3 is CASSSSRVLREAFF. The CDR3 bases are TGTGCCAGTAGCAGCTCTCGGGTCCTAAGGGAAGCTTTCTTT.

The chain carries TRBV10-3 and TRBJ2-1; D is unclear. In germline, CDR1 is ENHRY, CDR2 SYGVKD. The ends were cut back, 6 bases at V and 7 bases at J, with 10 bases in the middle. There are 12 residues in the CDR3. Here the CDR3 DNA reads TGTGCCATCAGGGGCCCCGTAAATGAGCAGTTCTTC. Encoded protein: CAIRGPVNEQFF.

The chain recombines TRBV6-6 with TRBJ2-3; unclear D gene. The germline CDR1 and CDR2 sequences are MNHNY and SVGAGI (reference sequence). The CDR3 contains 15 residues. V was shortened by 4 bases and J by 0 bases, with 11 bases between the two germline ends. CDR3 DNA: TGTGCCAGCAGTTTATGGTCCACTAGCACAGATACGCAGTATTTT. Its protein product is CASSLWSTSTDTQYF.

The V call is TRBV5-6, the J call TRBJ2-5, with 8 bases matching TRBD1. This CDR3 contains 14 residues. The ends lost 3 bases at V and 3 bases at J; junction bases unmatched: 4. Germline V lookup: CDR1 SGHDT, CDR2 YYEEEE. CDR3 protein: CASSSRQGKETQYF. CDR3 nucleotide sequence: TGTGCCAGCAGCTCTCGACAGGGGAAAGAGACCCAGTACTTC.

The rearrangement links TRBV28 to TRBJ1-3; D might be TRBD1 (5 bases). V was cut by 1 base and J by 5 bases, with 6 bases left in between. Germline assignment: CDR1 MDHEN and CDR2 SYDVKM. The CDR3 spans 13 residues. The CDR3 sequence is CASSLSGRNTIYF. The CDR3 region has the DNA TGTGCCAGCAGTTTATCAGGGAGAAACACCATATATTTT.

The V gene is TRBV15, the J gene TRBJ2-5; perhaps TRBD2 as D (5 bases). The CDR3 length is 15 residues. CDR1 LNHNV and CDR2 YYDKDF come from the germline V gene (reference sequence). V gave up 6 bases and J gave up 4 bases, with 18 bases separating them. The CDR3 loop is CATSVAGPARETQYF. CDR3 bases: TGTGCCACCAGTGTGGCGGGCCCCGCGCGAGAGACCCAGTACTTC.

The chain carries TRBV5-1 and TRBJ1-5, with D perhaps TRBD1 (5 bases). Trimming removed 4 bases at V and 0 bases at J, with 17 bases between. CDR1 is SGHRS, CDR2 YFSETQ, per germline. The CDR3 totals 17 residues. Here the CDR3 DNA reads TGCGCCAGCAGCCCGGGGGATGGGGGTTATAGCAATCAGCCCCAGCATTTT. Protein: CASSPGDGGYSNQPQHF.

The J gene is TRBJ2-2, the V gene TRBV10-2, with TRBD2 matching over 12 bases. After removal of 6 bases from V and 8 bases from J, the junction contained 7 bases not matched to a gene. CDR1 is WSHSY and CDR2 is SAAADI in the germline V gene. The CDR3 contains 15 residues. CDR3 DNA: TGCGCCAGCAGGACTAGCGGGGGTATTTCAGGGGAGCTGTTTTTT. It translates to CASRTSGGISGELFF.

The chain has TRBV10-3 and TRBJ2-1; 7 bases match TRBD2. Losses at the gene ends were 2 bases for V and 9 bases for J; bases not matched to a gene: 10. The CDR3 has 15 residues. Looked up from germline, CDR1 is ENHRY and CDR2 is SYGVKD. CDR3 sequence (DNA): TGTGCCATCAGTGAGGGGCTCAATGGGGGGGGTGAGCAGTTCTTC. It specifies CAISEGLNGGGEQFF.

The rearrangement joins TRBV6-1 to TRBJ2-3; the match to TRBD2 covers 8 bases. Germline CDR1 reads MNHNS; CDR2 reads SASEGT. The CDR3 is made up of 14 amino acids. V dropped 6 bases and J dropped 5; count of bases not matched to a gene: 7. The CDR3, as DNA: TGTGCCAGCAGCGGTAGCGGGGTGGGAGATACGCAGTATTTT. Amino acid sequence: CASSGSGVGDTQYF.

The CDR3 DNA reads as TGTGCCAGCATCCTTGGGACCACGGCAGGGGCGTACGAGCAGTACTTC. This sequence encodes CASILGTTAGAYEQYF. The chain links TRBV5-8 to TRBJ2-7, with D perhaps TRBD1 (6 bases). Germline V lookup: CDR1 SGHTS, CDR2 YDEGEE. The ends were cut back, 6 bases at V and 4 bases at J, with 23 bases in the middle. The CDR3 is 16 amino acids.

The gene calls are TRBV6-1 and TRBJ2-5, with 12 bases matching TRBD2. The CDR3 is 15 amino acids. The V and J ends lost 11 bases and 1 base, in that order; junction bases with no gene match: 8. In germline, CDR1 is MNHNS, CDR2 SASEGT. The CDR3 nucleotides read TGTGCCGCAAGGACTAGCGGGGTGCCCCAAGAGACCCAGTACTTC. This gives the protein CAARTSGVPQETQYF.

The chain carries TRBV27 and TRBJ1-6, with 8 bases that match TRBD1. The V segment lost 4 bases and the J segment 6 bases; nucleotides outside the gene matches: 5. The CDR3 has 15 amino acids. Germline-derived CDR1 and CDR2 are MNHEY and SMNVEV (reference sequence). The CDR3 sequence is CASSSRGQSNSPLHF. CDR3 DNA sequence: TGTGCCAGCAGTTCCAGGGGGCAAAGTAATTCACCCCTCCACTTT.

The chain combines TRBV6-6 with TRBJ1-5; maybe TRBD1 (6 bases). Germline CDR1 and CDR2: MNHNY and SVGAGI (reference sequence). The V gene lost 8 bases and the J gene lost 2 bases, with 10 bases spanning the gap. This CDR3 comprises 13 residues. This CDR3 reads CASERQGNQPQHF. The CDR3 DNA sequence: TGTGCCAGCGAAAGACAGGGCAATCAGCCCCAGCATTTT.

The rearrangement joins TRBV11-1 to TRBJ2-7, with 10 positions matching TRBD1. Trimming took 5 bases from V and 6 from J; bases not matched to a gene: 13. The CDR3 contains 16 residues. The germline V gene has CDR1 SGHAT and CDR2 FQDESV (reference sequence). CDR3 region: CASSLIIGTGVAEQYF. For the CDR3, the DNA is TGTGCCAGCAGCCTCATAATTGGGACAGGGGTTGCCGAGCAGTACTTC. The whole variable domain, filled in from reference TRBV11-1 and TRBJ2-7, reads EAEVAQSPRYKITEKSQAVAFWCDPISGHATLYWYRQILGQGPELLVQFQDESVVDDSQLPKDRFSAERLKGVDSTLKIQPAELGDSAMYLCASSLIIGTGVAEQYFGPGTRLTVT.

The J gene is TRBJ1-6, the V gene TRBV6-5; a possible D gene is TRBD1 (6 bases). Germline V gene lookup returns CDR1 MNHEY and CDR2 SVGAGI. This CDR3 has 15 amino acids. V was shortened by 5 bases and J by 10 bases, with 18 bases between the two germline ends. The CDR3 here is CASSTQGFGKSPLHF. The CDR3 coding sequence is TGTGCCAGCAGTACCCAGGGGTTTGGTAAATCACCCCTCCACTTT.

The V and J genes are TRBV7-9 and TRBJ2-3; a weak D match, TRBD2 (6 bases). Germline CDR1 reads SEHNR; CDR2 reads FQNEAQ (reference sequence). Between the trimmed V and J ends, which lost 1 base and 5 bases, there was a span of 7 bases. There are 13 residues in the CDR3. CDR3 sequence: CASSLGGEDTQYF. The CDR3 DNA follows: TGTGCCAGCAGCTTAGGGGGGGAAGATACGCAGTATTTT.

The genes are TRBV5-4 and TRBJ1-2; 8 nucleotides agree with TRBD1. J gave up 2 bases and V 4 bases, and 7 bases lay outside the gene matches. Germline V gene data show CDR1 as SGHNT and CDR2 as YYREEE (reference sequence). This CDR3 contains 15 residues. CDR3 loop: CASSLRTGTNYGYTF. The CDR3 bases are TGTGCCAGCAGCCTAAGGACAGGGACGAACTATGGCTACACCTTC.

Here the CDR3 reads CASSVGEGGWLNQPQHF. CDR3 DNA sequence: TGTGCCAGCAGCGTAGGGGAGGGGGGGTGGCTCAATCAGCCCCAGCATTTT. The chain employs TRBV9 and TRBJ1-5; a weak D match, TRBD1 (6 bases). This CDR3 comprises 17 residues. Looked up from germline, CDR1 is SGDLS and CDR2 is YYNGEE. V shed 0 bases and J shed 3 bases, with 16 bases lying between them.

V is TRBV7-9 and J is TRBJ2-5; 11 bases are a match to TRBD2. V was pared by 3 bases and J by 5 bases, with 2 bases of the junction left unmatched. This CDR3 region has 14 residues. CDR1 is SEHNR and CDR2 is FQNEAQ in the germline V gene (reference sequence). CDR3 bases: TGTGCCAGCAGCTTCTCTAGCGGGGGGGAGACCCAGTACTTC. It yields the protein CASSFSSGGETQYF. The full variable domain, its missing parts supplied by reference TRBV7-9 and TRBJ2-5, is DTGVSQNPRHKITKRGQNVTFRCDPISEHNRLYWYRQTLGQGPEFLTYFQNEAQLEKSRLLSDRFSAERPKGSFSTLEIQRTEQGDSAMYLCASSFSSGGETQYFGPGTRLLVL.

The V gene is TRBV7-2, the J gene TRBJ2-1; perhaps TRBD2 as D (7 bases). Trimming cost V 2 bases and J 8 bases, with 10 bases left between them. From germline, CDR1 is SGHTA and CDR2 FQGNSA. The CDR3 length is 13 residues. The CDR3 reads CASSLTGRDEQFF. In DNA, the CDR3 is TGTGCCAGCAGCTTAACAGGGAGGGATGAGCAGTTCTTC.

The V call is TRBV7-3, the J call TRBJ1-2; D possibly corresponds to TRBD1 (5 bases). This CDR3 has 15 residues. Trimming removed 0 bases from V and 3 bases from J, with 11 bases in between. CDR1 SGHTA and CDR2 FQGTGA come from the germline V gene. DNA of the CDR3: TGTGCCAGCAGCTTAACGTTCAGGGAAGACTATGGCTACACCTTC. It yields the protein CASSLTFREDYGYTF.

The chain combines TRBV6-5 with TRBJ1-2; TRBD1 matches 9 bases. J was trimmed by 7 bases and V by 6 bases; bases with no gene match: 9. The germline CDR1 and CDR2 sequences are MNHEY and SVGAGI. The length of the CDR3 is 14 residues. This chain's CDR3 is CASSPGTGLGGYTF. In DNA, the CDR3 is TGTGCCAGCAGCCCCGGGACAGGGCTCGGTGGCTACACCTTC.